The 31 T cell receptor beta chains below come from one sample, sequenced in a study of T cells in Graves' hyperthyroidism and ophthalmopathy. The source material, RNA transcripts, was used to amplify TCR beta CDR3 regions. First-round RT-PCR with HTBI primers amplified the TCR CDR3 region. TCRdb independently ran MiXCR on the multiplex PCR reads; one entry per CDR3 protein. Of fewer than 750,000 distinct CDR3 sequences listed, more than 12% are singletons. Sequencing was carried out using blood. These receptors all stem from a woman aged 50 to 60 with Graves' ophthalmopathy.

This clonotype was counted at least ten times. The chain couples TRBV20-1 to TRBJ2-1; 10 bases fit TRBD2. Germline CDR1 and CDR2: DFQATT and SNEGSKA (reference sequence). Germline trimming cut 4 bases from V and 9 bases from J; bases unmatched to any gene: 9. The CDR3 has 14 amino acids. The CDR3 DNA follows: TGCAGTGCTACTGGTCTAGCGGGAGTTATTGAGCAGTTCTTC. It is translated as CSATGLAGVIEQFF.

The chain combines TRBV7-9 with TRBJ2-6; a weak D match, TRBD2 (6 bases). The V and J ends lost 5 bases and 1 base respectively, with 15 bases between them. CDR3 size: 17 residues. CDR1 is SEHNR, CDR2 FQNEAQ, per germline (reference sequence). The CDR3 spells CASSPRDFRSGANVLTF. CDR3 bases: TGTGCCAGCAGCCCCCGGGACTTCCGATCTGGGGCCAACGTCCTGACTTTC.

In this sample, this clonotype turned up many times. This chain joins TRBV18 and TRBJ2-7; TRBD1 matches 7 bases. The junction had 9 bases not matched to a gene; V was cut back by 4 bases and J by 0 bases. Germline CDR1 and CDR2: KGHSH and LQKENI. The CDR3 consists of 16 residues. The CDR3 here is CASSRSGQTNSYEQYF. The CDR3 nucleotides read TGTGCCAGCTCACGATCGGGACAGACTAACTCCTACGAGCAGTACTTC.

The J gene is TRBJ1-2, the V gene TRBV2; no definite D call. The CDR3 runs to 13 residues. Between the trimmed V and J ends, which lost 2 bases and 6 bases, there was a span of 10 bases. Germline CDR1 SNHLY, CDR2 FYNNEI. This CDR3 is CASSEQDFDGYTF. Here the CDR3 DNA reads TGTGCCAGCAGTGAACAGGATTTTGATGGCTACACCTTC.

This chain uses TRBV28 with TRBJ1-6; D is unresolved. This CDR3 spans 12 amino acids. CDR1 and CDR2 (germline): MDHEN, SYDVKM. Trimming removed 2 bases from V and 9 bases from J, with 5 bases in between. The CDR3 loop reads CASSLGISPLHF. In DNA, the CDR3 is TGTGCCAGCAGTTTAGGAATTTCACCCCTCCACTTT.

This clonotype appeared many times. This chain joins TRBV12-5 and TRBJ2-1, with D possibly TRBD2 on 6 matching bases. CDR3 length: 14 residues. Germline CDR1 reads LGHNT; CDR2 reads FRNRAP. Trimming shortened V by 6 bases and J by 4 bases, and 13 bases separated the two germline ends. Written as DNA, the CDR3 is TGTGCTAGTGGCCCATCTAGCGCGTACAATGAGCAGTTCTTC. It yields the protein CASGPSSAYNEQFF.

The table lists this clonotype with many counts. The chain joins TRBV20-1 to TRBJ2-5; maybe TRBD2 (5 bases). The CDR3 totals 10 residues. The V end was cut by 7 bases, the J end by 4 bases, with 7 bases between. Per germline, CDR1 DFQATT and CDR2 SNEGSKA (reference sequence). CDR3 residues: CSGGAETQYF. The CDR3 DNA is TGCAGTGGGGGAGCAGAGACCCAGTACTTC.

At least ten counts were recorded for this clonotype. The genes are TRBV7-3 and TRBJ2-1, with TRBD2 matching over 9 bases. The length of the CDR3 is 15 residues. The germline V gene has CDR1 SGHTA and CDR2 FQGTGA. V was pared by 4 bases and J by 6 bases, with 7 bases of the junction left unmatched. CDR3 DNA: TGTGCCAGCAGCTACGCGGGAGGGGGGTTCAATGAGCAGTTCTTC. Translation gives CASSYAGGGFNEQFF.

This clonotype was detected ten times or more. The CDR3 nucleotides are TGTGCCAGCAGCGCCGGGACAGAAAATTCACCCCTCCACTTT. Its protein is CASSAGTENSPLHF. V is TRBV7-3 and J is TRBJ1-6, with 7 bases that match TRBD1. Germline V gene sequence: CDR1 SGHTA, CDR2 FQGTGA. CDR3 size: 14 residues. With 5 bases clipped from V and 7 bases from J, the junction kept 5 bases outside the gene matches.

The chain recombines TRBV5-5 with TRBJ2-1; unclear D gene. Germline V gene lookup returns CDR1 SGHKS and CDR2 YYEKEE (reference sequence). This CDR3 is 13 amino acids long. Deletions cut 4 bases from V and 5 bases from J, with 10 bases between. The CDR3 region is CASSSRGHNEQFF. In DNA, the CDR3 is TGTGCCAGCAGCAGTCGCGGCCACAATGAGCAGTTCTTC.

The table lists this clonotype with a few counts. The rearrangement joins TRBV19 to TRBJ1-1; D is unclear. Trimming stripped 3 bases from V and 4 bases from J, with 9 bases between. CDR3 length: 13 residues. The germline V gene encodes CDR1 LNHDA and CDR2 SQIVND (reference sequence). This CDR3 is CASSIGWGTEAFF. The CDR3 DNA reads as TGTGCCAGTAGTATCGGTTGGGGCACTGAAGCTTTCTTT.

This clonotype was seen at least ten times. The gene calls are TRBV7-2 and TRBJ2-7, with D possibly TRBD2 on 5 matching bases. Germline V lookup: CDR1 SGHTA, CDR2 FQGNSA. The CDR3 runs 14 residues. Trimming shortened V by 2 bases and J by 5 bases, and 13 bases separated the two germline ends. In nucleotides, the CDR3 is TGTGCCAGCAGCTTATTTGCCGTGGAGGACGAGCAGTACTTC. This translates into CASSLFAVEDEQYF.

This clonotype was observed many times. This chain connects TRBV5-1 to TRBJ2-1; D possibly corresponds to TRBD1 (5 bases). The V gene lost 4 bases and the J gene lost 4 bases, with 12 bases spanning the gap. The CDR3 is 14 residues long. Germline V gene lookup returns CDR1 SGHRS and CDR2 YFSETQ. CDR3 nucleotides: TGCGCCAGCAGCCCGGACACCCCGTACAATGAGCAGTTCTTC. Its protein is CASSPDTPYNEQFF.

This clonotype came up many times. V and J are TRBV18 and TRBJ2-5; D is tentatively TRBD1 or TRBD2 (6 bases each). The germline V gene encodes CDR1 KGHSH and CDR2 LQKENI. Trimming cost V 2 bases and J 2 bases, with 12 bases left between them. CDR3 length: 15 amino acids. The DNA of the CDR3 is TGTGCCAGCTCACCAATCGGGGGCGAGCAAGAGACCCAGTACTTC. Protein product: CASSPIGGEQETQYF.

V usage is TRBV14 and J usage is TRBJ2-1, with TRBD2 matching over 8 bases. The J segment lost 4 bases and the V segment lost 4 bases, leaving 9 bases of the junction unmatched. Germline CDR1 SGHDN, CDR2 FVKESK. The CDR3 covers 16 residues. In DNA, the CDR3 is TGTGCCAGCAGCCGTCGGAGCGGGAGCGGATACAATGAGCAGTTCTTC. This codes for CASSRRSGSGYNEQFF.

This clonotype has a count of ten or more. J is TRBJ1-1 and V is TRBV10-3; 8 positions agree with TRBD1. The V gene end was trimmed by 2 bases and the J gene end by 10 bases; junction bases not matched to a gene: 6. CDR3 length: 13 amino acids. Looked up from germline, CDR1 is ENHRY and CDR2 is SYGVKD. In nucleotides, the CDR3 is TGTGCCATCAGTGAGGCCACCACAGGGGGAGCTTTCTTT. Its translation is CAISEATTGGAFF.

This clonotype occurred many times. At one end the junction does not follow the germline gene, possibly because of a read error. The CDR3 reads CAIRTSSDEQYF. The CDR3 coding sequence is TGTGCCATCAGGACTAGCTCCGACGAGCAGTACTTC. This chain joins TRBV10-3 and TRBJ2-7, with 7 bases lining up with TRBD2. Germline CDR1 is ENHRY and CDR2 is SYGVKD. The CDR3 extends over 12 amino acids.

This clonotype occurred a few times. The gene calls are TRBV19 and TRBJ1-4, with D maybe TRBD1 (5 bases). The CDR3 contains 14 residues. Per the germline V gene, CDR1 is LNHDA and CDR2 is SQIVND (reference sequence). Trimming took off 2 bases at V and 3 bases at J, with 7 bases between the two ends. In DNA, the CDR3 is TGTGCCAGTAGTATACAGGGAGCTAATGAAAAACTGTTTTTT. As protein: CASSIQGANEKLFF. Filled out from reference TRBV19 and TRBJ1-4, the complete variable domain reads DGGITQSPKYLFRKEGQNVTLSCEQNLNHDAMYWYRQDPGQGLRLIYYSQIVNDFQKGDIAEGYSVSREKKESFPLTVTSAQKNPTAFYLCASSIQGANEKLFFGSGTQLSVL.

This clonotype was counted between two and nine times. The CDR3 DNA follows: TGTGCCAGCAGCGGGGGGTGGCACGAGGACTATGGCTACACCTTC. Protein sequence: CASSGGWHEDYGYTF. The rearrangement joins TRBV5-8 to TRBJ1-2, with D perhaps matching TRBD1 (5 bases). This CDR3 comprises 15 residues. Trimming removed 4 bases at V and 3 bases at J, with 16 bases between. Germline V gene sequence: CDR1 SGHTS, CDR2 YDEGEE. Full variable domain (remainder filled in from reference TRBV5-8 and TRBJ1-2): EAGVTQSPTHLIKTRGQQATLRCSPISGHTSVYWYQQALGLGLQFLLWYDEGEERNRGNFPPRFSGRQFPNYSSELNVNALELEDSALYLCASSGGWHEDYGYTFGSGTRLTVV.

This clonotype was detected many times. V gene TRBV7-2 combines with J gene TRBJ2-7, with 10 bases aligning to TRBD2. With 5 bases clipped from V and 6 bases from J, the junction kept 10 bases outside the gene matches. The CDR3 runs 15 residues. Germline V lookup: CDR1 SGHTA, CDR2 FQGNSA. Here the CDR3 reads CASSTGLARSGEQYF. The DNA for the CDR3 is TGTGCCAGCAGCACGGGACTAGCGCGTTCGGGCGAGCAGTACTTC. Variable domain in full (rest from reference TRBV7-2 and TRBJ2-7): GAGVSQSPSNKVTEKGKDVELRCDPISGHTALYWYRQSLGQGLEFLIYFQGNSAPDKSGLPSDRFSAERTGGSVSTLTIQRTQQEDSAVYLCASSTGLARSGEQYFGPGTRLTVT.

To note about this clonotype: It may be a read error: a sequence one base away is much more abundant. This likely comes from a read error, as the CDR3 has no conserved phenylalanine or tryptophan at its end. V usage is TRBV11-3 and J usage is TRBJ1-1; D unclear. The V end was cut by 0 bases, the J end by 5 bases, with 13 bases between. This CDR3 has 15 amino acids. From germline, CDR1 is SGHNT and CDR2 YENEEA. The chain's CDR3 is CASSLDQIRWTEAFV. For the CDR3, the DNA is TGTGCCAGCAGCTTAGATCAAATCCGTTGGACTGAAGCTTTCGTT.

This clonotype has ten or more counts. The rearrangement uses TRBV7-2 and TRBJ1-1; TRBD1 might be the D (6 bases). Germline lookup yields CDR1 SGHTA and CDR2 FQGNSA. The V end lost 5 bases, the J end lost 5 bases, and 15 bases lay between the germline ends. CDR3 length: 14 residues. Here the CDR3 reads CASSPAGAQTEAFF. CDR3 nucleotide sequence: TGTGCCAGCAGCCCAGCGGGGGCTCAAACTGAAGCTTTCTTT.

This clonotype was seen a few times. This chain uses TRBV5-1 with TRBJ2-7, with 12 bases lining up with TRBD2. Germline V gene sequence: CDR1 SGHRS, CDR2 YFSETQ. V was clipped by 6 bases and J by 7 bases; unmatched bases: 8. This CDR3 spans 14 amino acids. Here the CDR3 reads CASKSSGTSGEQYF. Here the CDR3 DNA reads TGCGCCAGCAAATCCTCCGGGACTAGCGGGGAGCAGTACTTC.

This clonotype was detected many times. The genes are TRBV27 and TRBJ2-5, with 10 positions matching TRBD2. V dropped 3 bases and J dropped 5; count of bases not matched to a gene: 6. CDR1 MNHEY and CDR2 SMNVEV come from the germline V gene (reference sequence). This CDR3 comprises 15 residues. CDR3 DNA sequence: TGTGCCAGCAGTTTTGCTAGCGGGAGTGGTGAGACCCAGTACTTC. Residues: CASSFASGSGETQYF.

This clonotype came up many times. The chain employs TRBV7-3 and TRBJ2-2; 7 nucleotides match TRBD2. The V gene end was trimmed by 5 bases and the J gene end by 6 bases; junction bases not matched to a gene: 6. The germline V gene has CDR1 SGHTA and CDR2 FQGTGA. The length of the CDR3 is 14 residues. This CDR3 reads CASSNGLDSGELFF. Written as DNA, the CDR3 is TGTGCCAGCAGCAACGGACTAGACTCCGGGGAGCTGTTTTTT.

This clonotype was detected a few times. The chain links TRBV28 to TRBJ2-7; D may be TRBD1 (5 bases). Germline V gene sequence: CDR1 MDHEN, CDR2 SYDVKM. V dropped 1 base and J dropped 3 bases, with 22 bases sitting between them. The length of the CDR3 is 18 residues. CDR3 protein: CASSLSLLGRGRFYEQYF. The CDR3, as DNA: TGTGCCAGCAGTTTATCCCTGCTGGGGCGCGGTCGATTCTACGAGCAGTACTTC. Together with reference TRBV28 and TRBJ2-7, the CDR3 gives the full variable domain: DVKVTQSSRYLVKRTGEKVFLECVQDMDHENMFWYRQDPGLGLRLIYFSYDVKMKEKGDIPEGYSVSREKKERFSLILESASTNQTSMYLCASSLSLLGRGRFYEQYFGPGTRLTVT.

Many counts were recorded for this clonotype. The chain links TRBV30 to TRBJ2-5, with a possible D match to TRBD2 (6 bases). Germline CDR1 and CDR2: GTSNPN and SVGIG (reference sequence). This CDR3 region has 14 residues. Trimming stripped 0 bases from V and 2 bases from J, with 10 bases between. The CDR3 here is CAWSVGGTQETQYF. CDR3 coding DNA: TGTGCCTGGAGTGTTGGTGGGACTCAAGAGACCCAGTACTTC.

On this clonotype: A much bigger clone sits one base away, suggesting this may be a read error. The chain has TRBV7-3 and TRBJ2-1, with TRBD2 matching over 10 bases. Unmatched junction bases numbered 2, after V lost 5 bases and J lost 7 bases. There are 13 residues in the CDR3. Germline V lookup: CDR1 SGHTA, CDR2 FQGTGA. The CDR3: CASSASGSNEQFF. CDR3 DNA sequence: TGTGCCAGCAGCGCTAGCGGGAGTAATGAGCAGTTCTTC.

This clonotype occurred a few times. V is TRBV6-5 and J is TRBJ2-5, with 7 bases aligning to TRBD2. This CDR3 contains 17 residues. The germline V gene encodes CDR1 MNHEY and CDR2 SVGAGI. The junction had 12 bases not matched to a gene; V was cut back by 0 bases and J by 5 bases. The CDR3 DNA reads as TGTGCCAGCAGTTACTCGAGGCTAGCGGACGAACGGGAGACCCAGTACTTC. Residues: CASSYSRLADERETQYF.

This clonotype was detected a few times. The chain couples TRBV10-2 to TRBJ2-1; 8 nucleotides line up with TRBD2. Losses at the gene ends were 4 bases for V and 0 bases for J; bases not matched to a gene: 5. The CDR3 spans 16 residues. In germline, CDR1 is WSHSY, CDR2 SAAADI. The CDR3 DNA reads TGCGCCAGCAGTGCTCTAGCGGGCCCCTCCTACAATGAGCAGTTCTTC. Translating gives CASSALAGPSYNEQFF.

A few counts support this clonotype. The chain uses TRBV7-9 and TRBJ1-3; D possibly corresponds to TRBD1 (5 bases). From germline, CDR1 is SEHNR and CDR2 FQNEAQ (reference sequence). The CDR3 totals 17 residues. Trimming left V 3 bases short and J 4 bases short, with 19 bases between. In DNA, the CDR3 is TGTGCCAGCAGCTTGGGGCCGTTGGGAGTAGGAGGAAACACCATATATTTT. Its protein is CASSLGPLGVGGNTIYF.